This TCR beta chain was recorded in a study of blood T cell repertoires in COVID-19. Study context: The United States, Italy and Spain were the sources of the acute and convalescent COVID-19 samples. The cDNA or gDNA used as material had been derived from T cells, B-cell-depleted T cells, or PBMCs.

This clone was detected once. The CDR3 loop spans 19 amino acids. V shed 4 bases and J 1 base; nucleotides not matched to a gene: 15. Per germline, CDR1 SGHAT and CDR2 FQNNGV. Per the authors' pipeline: Estimation of nucleated cell counts was performed using reference gene primer amplification. Repertoires were generated with immunoSEQ multiplex PCR, while TCRdb's copy carries only in-frame clones and drops some. The DNA was the basis for D and trimming; V, J and clone size are from that table. The repertoire has tens of thousands of clones, 74% of them found once; the top ten carry just over 2.5%. Sequences were obtained from peripheral blood. The receptor comes from a human donor with acute or convalescent COVID-19. The donor label of this sample is uncertain. The V call is TRBV11-2, the J call TRBJ2-2, with 7 bases lining up with TRBD2. The CDR3 nucleotides read TGTGCCAGCAGCTCCCCCGGGCGGCGCGGGAGCGGGAACACCGGGGAGCTGTTTTTT. Translating gives CASSSPGRRGSGNTGELFF.